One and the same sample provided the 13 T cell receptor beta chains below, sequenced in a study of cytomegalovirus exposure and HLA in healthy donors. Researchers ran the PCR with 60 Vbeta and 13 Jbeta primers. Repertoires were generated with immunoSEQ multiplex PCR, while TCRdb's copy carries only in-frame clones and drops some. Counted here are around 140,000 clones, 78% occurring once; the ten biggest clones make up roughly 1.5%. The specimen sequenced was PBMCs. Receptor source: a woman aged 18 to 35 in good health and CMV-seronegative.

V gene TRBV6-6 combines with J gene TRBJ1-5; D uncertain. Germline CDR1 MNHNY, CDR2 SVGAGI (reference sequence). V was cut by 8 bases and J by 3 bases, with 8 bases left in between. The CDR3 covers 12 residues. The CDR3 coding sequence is TGTGCCAGCGCCCCTATCAATCAGCCCCAGCATTTT. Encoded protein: CASAPINQPQHF.

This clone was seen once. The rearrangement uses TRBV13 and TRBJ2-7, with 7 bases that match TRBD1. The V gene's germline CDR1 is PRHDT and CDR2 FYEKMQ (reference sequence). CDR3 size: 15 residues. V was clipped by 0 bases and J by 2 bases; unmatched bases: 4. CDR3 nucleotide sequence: TGTGCCAGCAGCTTAGGGCCGGGACAGACCTACGAGCAGTACTTC. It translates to CASSLGPGQTYEQYF.

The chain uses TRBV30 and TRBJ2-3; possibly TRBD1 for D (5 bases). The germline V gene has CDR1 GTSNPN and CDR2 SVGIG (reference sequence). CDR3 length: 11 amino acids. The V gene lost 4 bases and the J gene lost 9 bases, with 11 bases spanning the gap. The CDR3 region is CAWNQGVTQYF. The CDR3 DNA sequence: TGTGCCTGGAATCAGGGTGTCACGCAGTATTTT.

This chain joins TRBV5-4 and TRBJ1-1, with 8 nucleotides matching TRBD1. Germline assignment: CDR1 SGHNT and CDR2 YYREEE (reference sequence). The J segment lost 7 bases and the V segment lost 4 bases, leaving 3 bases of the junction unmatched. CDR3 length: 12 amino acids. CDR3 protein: CASSHDRGEAFF. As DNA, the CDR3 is TGTGCCAGCAGCCACGACAGGGGTGAAGCTTTCTTT.

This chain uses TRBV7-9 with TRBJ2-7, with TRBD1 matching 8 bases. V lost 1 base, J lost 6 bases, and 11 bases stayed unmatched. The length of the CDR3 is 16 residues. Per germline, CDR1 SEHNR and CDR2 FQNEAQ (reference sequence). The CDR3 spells CASSLGTGGSSSEQYF. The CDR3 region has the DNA TGTGCCAGCAGCTTAGGAACAGGGGGATCCTCGAGCGAGCAGTACTTC.

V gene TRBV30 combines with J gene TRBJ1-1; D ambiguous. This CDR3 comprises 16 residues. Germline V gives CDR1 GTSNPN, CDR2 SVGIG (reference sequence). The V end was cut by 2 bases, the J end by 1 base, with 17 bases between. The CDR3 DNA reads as TGTGCCTGGAGTCCATTCGTTATGGCGGGGAACACTGAAGCTTTCTTT. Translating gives CAWSPFVMAGNTEAFF.

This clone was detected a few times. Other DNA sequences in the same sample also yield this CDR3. The CDR3 sequence: CASSPSSGRADNEQFF. For the CDR3, the DNA is TGCGCCAGCAGTCCGTCTAGCGGGAGGGCCGACAATGAGCAGTTCTTC. V gene TRBV5-1 combines with J gene TRBJ2-1, with TRBD2 matching 12 bases. This CDR3 contains 16 residues. In germline, CDR1 is SGHRS, CDR2 YFSETQ. Unmatched junction bases numbered 8, after V lost 5 bases and J lost 5 bases.

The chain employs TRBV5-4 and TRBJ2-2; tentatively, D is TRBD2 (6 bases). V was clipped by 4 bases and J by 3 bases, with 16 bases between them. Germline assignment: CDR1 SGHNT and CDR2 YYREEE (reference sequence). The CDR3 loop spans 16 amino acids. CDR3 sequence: CASSQRDSGDTGELFF. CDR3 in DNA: TGTGCCAGCAGCCAAAGGGACTCGGGAGACACCGGGGAGCTGTTTTTT. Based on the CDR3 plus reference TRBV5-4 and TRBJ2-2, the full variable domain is ETGVTQSPTHLIKTRGQQVTLRCSSQSGHNTVSWYQQALGQGPQFIFQYYREEENGRGNFPPRFSGLQFPNYSSELNVNALELDDSALYLCASSQRDSGDTGELFFGEGSRLTVL.

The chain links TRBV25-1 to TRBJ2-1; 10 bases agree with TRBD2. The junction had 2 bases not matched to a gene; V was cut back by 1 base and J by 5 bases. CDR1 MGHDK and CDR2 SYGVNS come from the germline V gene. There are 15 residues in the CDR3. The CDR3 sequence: CASSEFTSGNNEQFF. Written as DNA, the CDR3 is TGTGCCAGCAGTGAATTCACTAGCGGGAACAATGAGCAGTTCTTC.

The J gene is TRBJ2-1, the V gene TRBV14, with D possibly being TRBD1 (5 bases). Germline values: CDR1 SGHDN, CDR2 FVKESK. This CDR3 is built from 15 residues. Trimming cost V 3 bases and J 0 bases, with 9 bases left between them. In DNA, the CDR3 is TGTGCCAGCAGCCAGGGGCTAGGCTCCTACAATGAGCAGTTCTTC. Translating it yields CASSQGLGSYNEQFF.

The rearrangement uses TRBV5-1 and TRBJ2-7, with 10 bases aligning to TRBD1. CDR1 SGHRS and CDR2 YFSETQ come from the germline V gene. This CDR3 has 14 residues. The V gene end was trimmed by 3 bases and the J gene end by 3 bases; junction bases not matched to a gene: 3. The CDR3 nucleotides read TGCGCCAGCAGCTGGGGGACAGGGGACTACGAGCAGTACTTC. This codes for CASSWGTGDYEQYF.

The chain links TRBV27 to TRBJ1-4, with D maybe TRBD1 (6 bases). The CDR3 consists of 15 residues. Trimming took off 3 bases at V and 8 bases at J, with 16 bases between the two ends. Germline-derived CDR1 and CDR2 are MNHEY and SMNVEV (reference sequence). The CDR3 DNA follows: TGTGCCAGCAGTTTTTCAGGACAGAAAGGGGAAAAACTGTTTTTT. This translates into CASSFSGQKGEKLFF. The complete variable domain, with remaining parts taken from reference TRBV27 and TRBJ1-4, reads EAQVTQNPRYLITVTGKKLTVTCSQNMNHEYMSWYRQDPGLGLRQIYYSMNVEVTDKGDVPEGYKVSRKEKRNFPLILESPSPNQTSLYFCASSFSGQKGEKLFFGSGTQLSVL.

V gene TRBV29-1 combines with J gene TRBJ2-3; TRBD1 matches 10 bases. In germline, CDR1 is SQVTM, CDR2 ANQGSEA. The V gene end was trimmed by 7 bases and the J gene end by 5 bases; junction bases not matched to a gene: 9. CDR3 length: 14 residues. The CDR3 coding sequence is TGCAGCGCCGCACCAGGGACAGGGGAAGATACGCAGTATTTT. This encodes CSAAPGTGEDTQYF.